The 8 T cell receptor beta chains presented below share a single source sample, sequenced in a study of cytomegalovirus exposure and HLA in healthy donors. It was with 60 Vbeta and 13 Jbeta primers that the PCR ran. The assay was immunoSEQ multiplex PCR, and TCRdb's table has in-frame clones only and misses some. The table lists roughly 100,000 clones, approximately 16% of them singletons. Specimen: PBMCs. These receptors were taken from a female donor in good health and CMV-seronegative.

This clone was detected many times. This chain joins TRBV25-1 and TRBJ1-1, with D tentatively TRBD1 (6 bases). Germline CDR1 is MGHDK and CDR2 is SYGVNS. The V gene lost 1 base and the J gene lost 3 bases, with 9 bases spanning the gap. The length of the CDR3 is 14 residues. The CDR3 protein is CASSEWAGDTEAFF. The CDR3 nucleotides are TGTGCCAGCAGTGAATGGGCAGGGGACACTGAAGCTTTCTTT. The full variable domain, in which reference TRBV25-1 and TRBJ1-1 provide the parts outside the CDR3, is EADIYQTPRYLVIGTGKKITLECSQTMGHDKMYWYQQDPGMELHLIHYSYGVNSTEKGDLSSESTVSRIRTEHFPLTLESARPSHTSQYLCASSEWAGDTEAFFGQGTRLTVV.

This clone came up a few times. CDR3 sequence (DNA): TGCGCCAGCAGCCACCCTAGCGGGGGCTGGGATGAGCAGTTCTTC. It specifies CASSHPSGGWDEQFF. The chain carries TRBV4-1 and TRBJ2-1; TRBD2 agrees at 10 bases. V was clipped by 3 bases and J by 8 bases; unmatched bases: 7. CDR3 length: 15 residues. Germline CDR1 is MGHRA and CDR2 is YSYEKL.

There are a few counts of this clone. The CDR3 nucleotides read TGTGCCAGCAGCCCCGAACAGTTGGAGACCCAGTACTTC. Encoded protein: CASSPEQLETQYF. This chain connects TRBV7-9 to TRBJ2-5; D is undetermined. The CDR3 loop spans 13 amino acids. V dropped 5 bases and J dropped 5 bases, with 12 bases sitting between them. The germline V gene encodes CDR1 SEHNR and CDR2 FQNEAQ (reference sequence).

The chain is built from TRBV15 and TRBJ1-1; no reliable D call. V was trimmed by 1 base and J by 4 bases, leaving 10 bases between them. Per the germline V gene, CDR1 is LNHNV and CDR2 is YYDKDF (reference sequence). CDR3 length equals 14 residues. The CDR3 DNA follows: TGTGCCACCAGCAGAGCCACGGAGGGCACTGAAGCTTTCTTT. This gives the protein CATSRATEGTEAFF.

This chain connects TRBV7-9 to TRBJ2-3, with 9 bases aligning to TRBD2. The CDR3 length is 14 residues. Losses at the gene ends were 7 bases for V and 5 bases for J; bases not matched to a gene: 7. Per the germline V gene, CDR1 is SEHNR and CDR2 is FQNEAQ (reference sequence). CDR3 loop: CASTPDSGGDTQYF. The CDR3 bases are TGTGCCAGCACCCCTGATAGCGGGGGAGATACGCAGTATTTT.

The genes are TRBV5-4 and TRBJ2-5; D is ambiguous. Germline V lookup: CDR1 SGHNT, CDR2 YYREEE (reference sequence). V was shortened by 2 bases and J by 5 bases, with 13 bases between the two germline ends. The CDR3 has 14 residues. The CDR3: CASSLRLSRETQYF. The CDR3 DNA is TGTGCCAGCAGCTTACGCCTAAGCAGGGAGACCCAGTACTTC.

The chain employs TRBV4-3 and TRBJ2-7; TRBD1 matches 9 bases. J was trimmed by 6 bases and V by 4 bases; bases with no gene match: 13. Germline V gene data show CDR1 as LGHNA and CDR2 as YSLEER. The CDR3 contains 16 residues. This CDR3 reads CASSLGLGQGLSEQYF. The DNA of the CDR3 is TGCGCCAGCAGCCTTGGGTTGGGACAGGGATTATCCGAGCAGTACTTC.

This clone was detected a few times. The rearrangement joins TRBV28 to TRBJ1-5, with a tentative D call TRBD1 (6 bases). This CDR3 contains 14 residues. V lost 5 bases, J lost 3 bases, and 11 bases lay in between. CDR1 is MDHEN and CDR2 is SYDVKM in the germline V gene. For the CDR3, the DNA is TGTGCCAGCAGTCTAGGACAGCTCAATCAGCCCCAGCATTTT. Its translation is CASSLGQLNQPQHF.